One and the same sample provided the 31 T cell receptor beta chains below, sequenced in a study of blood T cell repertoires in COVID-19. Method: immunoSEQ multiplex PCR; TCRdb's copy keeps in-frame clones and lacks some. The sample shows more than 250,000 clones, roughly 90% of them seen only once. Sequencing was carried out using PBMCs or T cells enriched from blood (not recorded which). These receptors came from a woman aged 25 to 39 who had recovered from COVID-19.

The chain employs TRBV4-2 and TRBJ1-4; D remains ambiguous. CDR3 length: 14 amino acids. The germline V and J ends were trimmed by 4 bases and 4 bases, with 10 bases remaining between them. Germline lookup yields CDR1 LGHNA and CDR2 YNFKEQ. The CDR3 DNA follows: TGTGCCAGCAGCCCCGGACGGGGTAATGAAAAACTGTTTTTT. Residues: CASSPGRGNEKLFF.

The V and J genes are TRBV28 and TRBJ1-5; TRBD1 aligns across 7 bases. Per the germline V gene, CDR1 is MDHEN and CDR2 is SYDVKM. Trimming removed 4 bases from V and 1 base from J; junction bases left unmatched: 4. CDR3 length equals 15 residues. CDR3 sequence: CASSSGTDSNQPQHF. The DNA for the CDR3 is TGTGCCAGCAGTTCCGGGACAGACAGCAATCAGCCCCAGCATTTT.

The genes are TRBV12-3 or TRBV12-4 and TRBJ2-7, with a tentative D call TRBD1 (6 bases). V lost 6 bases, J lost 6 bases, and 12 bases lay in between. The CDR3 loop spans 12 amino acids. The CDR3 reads CASSKQGTEQYF. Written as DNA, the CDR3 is TGTGCCAGCAGCAAACAGGGAACCGAGCAGTACTTC.

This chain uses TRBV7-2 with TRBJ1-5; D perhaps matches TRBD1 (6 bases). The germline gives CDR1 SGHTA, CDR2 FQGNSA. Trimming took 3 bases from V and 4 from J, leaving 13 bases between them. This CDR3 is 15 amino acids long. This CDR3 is CASSFGTLGNQPQHF. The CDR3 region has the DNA TGTGCCAGCAGCTTCGGGACACTCGGAAATCAGCCCCAGCATTTT.

This CDR3 is CASSQDYSGPSLYSNEKLFF. The CDR3, as DNA: TGCGCCAGCAGCCAAGATTATAGTGGGCCATCCCTCTACTCTAATGAAAAACTGTTTTTT. The chain joins TRBV4-3 to TRBJ1-4, with D uncertain. V was pared by 0 bases and J by 3 bases, with 23 bases between. Germline CDR1 is LGHNA and CDR2 is YSLEER. This CDR3 spans 20 amino acids.

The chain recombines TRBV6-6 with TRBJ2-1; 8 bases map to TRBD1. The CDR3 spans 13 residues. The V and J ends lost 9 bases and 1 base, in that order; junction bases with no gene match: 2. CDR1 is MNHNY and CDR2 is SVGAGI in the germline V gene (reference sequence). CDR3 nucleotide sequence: TGTGCCAGTGGACAGGGTTCCTACAATGAGCAGTTCTTC. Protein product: CASGQGSYNEQFF.

CDR3 bases: TGCGCCAGCAGCCCGACGGACAGCTATGGCTACACCTTC. Amino acids: CASSPTDSYGYTF. The V gene is TRBV5-1, the J gene TRBJ1-2; tentative D call: TRBD1 (6 bases). The V and J ends lost 4 bases and 4 bases respectively, with 11 bases between them. This CDR3 has 13 residues. Germline V gives CDR1 SGHRS, CDR2 YFSETQ.

The CDR3 sequence is CASRSPGLGTDTQYF. The CDR3 nucleotides are TGTGCCAGCAGATCACCGGGACTCGGCACAGATACGCAGTATTTT. This sequence joins TRBV7-2 and TRBJ2-3; a weak D match, TRBD2 (6 bases). V lost 6 bases to trimming and J lost 1 base, with 14 bases between them. This CDR3 is 15 amino acids long. Germline-derived CDR1 and CDR2 are SGHTA and FQGNSA.

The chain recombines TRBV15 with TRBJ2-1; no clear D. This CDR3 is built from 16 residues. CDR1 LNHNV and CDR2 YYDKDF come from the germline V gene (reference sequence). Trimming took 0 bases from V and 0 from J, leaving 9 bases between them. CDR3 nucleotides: TGTGCCACCAGCAGAGATCTCGGCGGCTCCTACAATGAGCAGTTCTTC. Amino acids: CATSRDLGGSYNEQFF.

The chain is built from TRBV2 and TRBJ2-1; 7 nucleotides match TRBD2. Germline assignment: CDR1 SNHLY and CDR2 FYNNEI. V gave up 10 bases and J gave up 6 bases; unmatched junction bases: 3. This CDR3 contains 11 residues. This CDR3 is CATRLANEQFF. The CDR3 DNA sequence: TGTGCCACCCGACTAGCCAATGAGCAGTTCTTC.

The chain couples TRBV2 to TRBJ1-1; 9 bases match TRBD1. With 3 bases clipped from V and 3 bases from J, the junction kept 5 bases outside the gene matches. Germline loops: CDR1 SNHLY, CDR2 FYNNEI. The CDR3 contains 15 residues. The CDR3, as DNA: TGTGCCAGCAGTGACACAGGGGGCCTCGACACTGAAGCTTTCTTT. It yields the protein CASSDTGGLDTEAFF.

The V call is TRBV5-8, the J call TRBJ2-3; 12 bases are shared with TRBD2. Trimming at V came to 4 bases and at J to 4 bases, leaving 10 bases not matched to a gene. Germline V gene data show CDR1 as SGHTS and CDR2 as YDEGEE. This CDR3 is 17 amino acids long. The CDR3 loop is CASSPLPSSGGADTQYF. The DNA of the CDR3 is TGTGCCAGCAGCCCCCTCCCCTCTAGCGGGGGGGCAGATACGCAGTATTTT.

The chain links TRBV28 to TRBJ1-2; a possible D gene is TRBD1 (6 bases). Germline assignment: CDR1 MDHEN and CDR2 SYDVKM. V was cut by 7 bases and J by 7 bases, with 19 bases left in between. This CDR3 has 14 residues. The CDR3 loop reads CASTGGPAVAGYTF. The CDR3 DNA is TGTGCCAGCACCGGGGGGCCGGCTGTGGCTGGCTACACCTTC.

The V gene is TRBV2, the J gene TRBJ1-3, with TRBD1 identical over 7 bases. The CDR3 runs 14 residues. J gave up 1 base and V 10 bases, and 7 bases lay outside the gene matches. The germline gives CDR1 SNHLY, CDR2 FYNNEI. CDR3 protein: CATATGTSGNTIYF. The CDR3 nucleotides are TGTGCCACCGCGACAGGGACATCTGGAAACACCATATATTTT. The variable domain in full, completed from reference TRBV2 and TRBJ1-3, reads EPEVTQTPSHQVTQMGQEVILRCVPISNHLYFYWYRQILGQKVEFLVSFYNNEISEKSEIFDDQFSVERPDGSNFTLKIRSTKLEDSAMYFCATATGTSGNTIYFGEGSWLTVV.

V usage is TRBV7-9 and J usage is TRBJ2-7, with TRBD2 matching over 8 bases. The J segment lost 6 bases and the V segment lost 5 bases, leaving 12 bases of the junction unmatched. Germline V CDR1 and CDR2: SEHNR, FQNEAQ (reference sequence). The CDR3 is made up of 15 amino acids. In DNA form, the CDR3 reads TGTGCCAGCAGCATCCCGGGAGCGGCGGGGGGCGAGCAGTACTTC. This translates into CASSIPGAAGGEQYF.

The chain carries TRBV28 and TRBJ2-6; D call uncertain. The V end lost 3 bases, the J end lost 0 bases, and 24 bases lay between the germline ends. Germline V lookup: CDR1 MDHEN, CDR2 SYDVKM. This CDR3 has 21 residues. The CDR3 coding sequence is TGTGCCAGCAGTTTGGGTCCCCTAGTAGTGGCGAAACACTCTGGGGCCAACGTCCTGACTTTC. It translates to CASSLGPLVVAKHSGANVLTF.

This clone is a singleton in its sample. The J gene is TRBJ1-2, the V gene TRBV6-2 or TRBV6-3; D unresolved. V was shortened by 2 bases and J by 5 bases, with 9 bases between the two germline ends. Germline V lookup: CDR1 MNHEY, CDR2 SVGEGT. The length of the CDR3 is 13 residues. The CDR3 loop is CASSYQSGYGYTF. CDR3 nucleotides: TGTGCCAGCAGTTACCAGTCGGGGTATGGCTACACCTTC.

The CDR3 loop reads CASSLSGFQETQYF. The CDR3 bases are TGCGCCAGCAGCTTATCGGGGTTCCAAGAGACCCAGTACTTC. This chain joins TRBV5-1 and TRBJ2-5; perhaps TRBD2 as D (5 bases). CDR1 is SGHRS, CDR2 YFSETQ, per germline. This CDR3 region has 14 residues. V was cut by 2 bases and J by 1 base, with 9 bases left in between.

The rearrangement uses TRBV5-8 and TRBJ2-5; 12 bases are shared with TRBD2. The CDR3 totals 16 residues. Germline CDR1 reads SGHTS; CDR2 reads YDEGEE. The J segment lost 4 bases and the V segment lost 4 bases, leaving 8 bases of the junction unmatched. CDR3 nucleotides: TGTGCCAGCAGCCCCCGACTAGCGGGAGCTCCAGAGACCCAGTACTTC. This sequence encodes CASSPRLAGAPETQYF.

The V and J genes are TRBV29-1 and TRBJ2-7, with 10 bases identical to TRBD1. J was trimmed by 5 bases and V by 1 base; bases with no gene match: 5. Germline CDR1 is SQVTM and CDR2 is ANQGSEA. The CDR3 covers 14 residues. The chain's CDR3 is CSVEGWDRGDEQYF. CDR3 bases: TGCAGCGTTGAAGGGTGGGACAGGGGCGACGAGCAGTACTTC.

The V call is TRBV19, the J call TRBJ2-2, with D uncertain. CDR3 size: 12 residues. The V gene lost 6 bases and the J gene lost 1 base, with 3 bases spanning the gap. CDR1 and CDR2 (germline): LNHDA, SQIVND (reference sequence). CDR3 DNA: TGTGCCAGTAGCAGGAACACCGGGGAGCTGTTTTTT. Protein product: CASSRNTGELFF.

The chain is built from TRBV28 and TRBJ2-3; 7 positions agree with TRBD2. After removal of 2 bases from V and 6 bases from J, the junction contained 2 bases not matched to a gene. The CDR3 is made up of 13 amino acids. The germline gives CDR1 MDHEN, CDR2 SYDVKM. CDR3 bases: TGTGCCAGCAGTTTAGCGGGAGAGGATACGCAGTATTTT. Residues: CASSLAGEDTQYF.

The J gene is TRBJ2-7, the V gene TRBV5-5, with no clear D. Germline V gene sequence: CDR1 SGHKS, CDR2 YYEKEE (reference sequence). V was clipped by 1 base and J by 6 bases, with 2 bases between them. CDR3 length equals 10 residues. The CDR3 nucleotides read TGTGCCAGCAGCTTGCGCGAGCAGTACTTC. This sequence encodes CASSLREQYF.

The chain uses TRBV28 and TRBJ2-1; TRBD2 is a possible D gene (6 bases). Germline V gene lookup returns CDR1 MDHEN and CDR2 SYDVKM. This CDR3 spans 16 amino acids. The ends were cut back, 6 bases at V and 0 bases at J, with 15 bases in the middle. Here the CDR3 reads CASRSLAPSSYNEQFF. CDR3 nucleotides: TGTGCCAGCAGGTCCCTAGCGCCCAGCTCCTACAATGAGCAGTTCTTC.

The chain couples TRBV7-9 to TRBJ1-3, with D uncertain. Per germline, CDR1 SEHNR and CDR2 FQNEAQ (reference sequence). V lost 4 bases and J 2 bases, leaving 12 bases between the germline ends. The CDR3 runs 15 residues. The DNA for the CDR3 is TGTGCCAGCAGCTCCCCACACAGTCCTGGAAACACCATATATTTT. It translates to CASSSPHSPGNTIYF.

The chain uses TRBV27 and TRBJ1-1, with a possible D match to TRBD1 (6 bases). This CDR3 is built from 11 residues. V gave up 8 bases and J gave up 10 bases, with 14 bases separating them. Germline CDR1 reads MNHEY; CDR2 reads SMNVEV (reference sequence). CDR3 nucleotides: TGTGCCAGCTTTAACAGGGTAGGAGCTTTCTTT. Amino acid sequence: CASFNRVGAFF.

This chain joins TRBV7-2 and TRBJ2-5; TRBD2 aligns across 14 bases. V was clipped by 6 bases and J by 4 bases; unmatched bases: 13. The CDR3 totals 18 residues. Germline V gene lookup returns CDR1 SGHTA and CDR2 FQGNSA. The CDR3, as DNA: TGTGCCAGCAGACCTCGGGGGGGACTAGCGGGAGTGGGAGAGACCCAGTACTTC. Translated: CASRPRGGLAGVGETQYF. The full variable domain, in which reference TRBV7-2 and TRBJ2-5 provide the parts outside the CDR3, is GAGVSQSPSNKVTEKGKDVELRCDPISGHTALYWYRQSLGQGLEFLIYFQGNSAPDKSGLPSDRFSAERTGGSVSTLTIQRTQQEDSAVYLCASRPRGGLAGVGETQYFGPGTRLLVL.

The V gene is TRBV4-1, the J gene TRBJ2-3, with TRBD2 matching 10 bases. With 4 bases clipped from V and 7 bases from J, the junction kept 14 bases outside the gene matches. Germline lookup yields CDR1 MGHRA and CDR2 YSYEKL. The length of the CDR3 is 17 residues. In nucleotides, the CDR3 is TGCGCCAGCAGCCTAACACCCATAGCGGGGGGTATATATACGCAGTATTTT. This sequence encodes CASSLTPIAGGIYTQYF.

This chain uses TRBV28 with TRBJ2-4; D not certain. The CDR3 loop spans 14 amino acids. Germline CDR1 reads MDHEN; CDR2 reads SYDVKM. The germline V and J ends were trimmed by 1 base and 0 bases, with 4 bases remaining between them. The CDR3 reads CASSLSGAKNIQYF. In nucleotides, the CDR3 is TGTGCCAGCAGTTTATCGGGAGCCAAAAACATTCAGTACTTC.

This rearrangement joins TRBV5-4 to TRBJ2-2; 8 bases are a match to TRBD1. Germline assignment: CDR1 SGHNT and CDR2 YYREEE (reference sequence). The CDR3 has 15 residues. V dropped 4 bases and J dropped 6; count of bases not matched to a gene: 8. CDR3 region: CASSVGQGRAGELFF. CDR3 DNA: TGTGCCAGCAGCGTAGGACAGGGTAGGGCCGGGGAGCTGTTTTTT.

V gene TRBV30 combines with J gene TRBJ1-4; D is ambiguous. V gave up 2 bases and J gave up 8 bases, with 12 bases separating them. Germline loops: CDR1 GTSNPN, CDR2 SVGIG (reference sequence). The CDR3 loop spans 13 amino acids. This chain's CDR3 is CAWSISGSEKLFF. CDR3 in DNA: TGTGCCTGGAGTATTTCGGGGAGCGAAAAACTGTTTTTT.